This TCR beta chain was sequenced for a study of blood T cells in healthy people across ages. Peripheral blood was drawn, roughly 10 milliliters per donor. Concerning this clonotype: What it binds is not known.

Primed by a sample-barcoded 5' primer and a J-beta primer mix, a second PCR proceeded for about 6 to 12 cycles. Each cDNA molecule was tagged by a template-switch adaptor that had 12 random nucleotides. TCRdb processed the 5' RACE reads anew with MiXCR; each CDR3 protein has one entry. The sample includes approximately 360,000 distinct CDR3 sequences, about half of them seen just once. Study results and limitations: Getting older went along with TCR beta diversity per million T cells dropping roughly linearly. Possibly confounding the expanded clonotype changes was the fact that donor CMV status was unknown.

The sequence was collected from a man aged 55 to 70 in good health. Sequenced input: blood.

CDR3 sequence (DNA): TGTGCCAGTAGTAACGGGGGGGGCTCCTACAATGAGCAGTTCTTC. It yields the protein CASSNGGGSYNEQFF. V gene TRBV19 combines with J gene TRBJ2-1, with 8 bases identical to TRBD2. Germline V gene lookup returns CDR1 LNHDA and CDR2 SQIVND (reference sequence). CDR3 size: 15 residues. Trimming at V came to 4 bases and at J to 0 bases, leaving 2 bases not matched to a gene. The whole variable domain, remainder taken from reference TRBV19 and TRBJ2-1, is DGGITQSPKYLFRKEGQNVTLSCEQNLNHDAMYWYRQDPGQGLRLIYYSQIVNDFQKGDIAEGYSVSREKKESFPLTVTSAQKNPTAFYLCASSNGGGSYNEQFFGPGTRLTVL.